The 19 T cell receptor beta chains presented below share a single source sample, sequenced in a study of blood T cell repertoires in COVID-19. Sequencing used immunoSEQ multiplex PCR; TCRdb keeps in-frame clones, though not all of them. Of about 80,000 clones listed, over 65% are singletons. Sequencing input: peripheral blood. All receptors come from a man in his fifties with active or convalescent COVID-19.

V and J are TRBV6-5 and TRBJ1-1; D is unresolved. CDR3 length: 15 residues. Deletions cut 1 base from V and 5 bases from J, with 14 bases between. The germline gives CDR1 MNHEY, CDR2 SVGAGI. The CDR3 spells CASSYWSPGLTEAFF. CDR3 nucleotides: TGTGCCAGCAGTTACTGGTCTCCGGGATTAACTGAAGCTTTCTTT.

This chain links TRBV10-3 with TRBJ2-3; 9 bases map to TRBD2. Germline CDR1 and CDR2: ENHRY and SYGVKD. The CDR3 runs to 16 residues. Germline trimming cut 8 bases from V and 0 bases from J; bases unmatched to any gene: 9. CDR3 in DNA: TGTGCCATCGGGGAGCGGGGGGACCTTAGCACAGATACGCAGTATTTT. Amino acids: CAIGERGDLSTDTQYF.

This clone was picked up one time. This chain's CDR3 is CASSPPTGTTNIQYF. CDR3 DNA: TGTGCCAGCTCACCCCCCACCGGGACTACAAACATTCAGTACTTC. The chain links TRBV18 to TRBJ2-4, with 7 bases that match TRBD2. This CDR3 contains 15 residues. V gave up 3 bases and J gave up 6 bases; unmatched junction bases: 8. The germline V gene encodes CDR1 KGHSH and CDR2 LQKENI.

This chain connects TRBV2 to TRBJ2-1; 13 positions match TRBD2. Germline CDR1 reads SNHLY; CDR2 reads FYNNEI. With V trimmed by 4 bases and J by 0 bases, 9 bases remained unmatched. The CDR3 covers 19 residues. For the CDR3, the DNA is TGTGCCAGCAGTGGACTAGCGGGGGGTCCTTCTAGCTCCTACAATGAGCAGTTCTTC. This encodes CASSGLAGGPSSSYNEQFF.

The chain is built from TRBV5-4 and TRBJ1-2, with TRBD1 matching 7 bases. Unmatched junction bases numbered 10, after V lost 1 base and J lost 4 bases. The CDR3 totals 16 residues. CDR1 is SGHNT, CDR2 YYREEE, per germline (reference sequence). DNA of the CDR3: TGTGCCAGCAGCTTGTTTGGACAGGTTCATGCCTATGGCTACACCTTC. This encodes CASSLFGQVHAYGYTF.

The J gene is TRBJ1-2, the V gene TRBV5-4; 10 nucleotides agree with TRBD1. This CDR3 spans 15 amino acids. The V and J ends lost 4 bases and 4 bases, in that order; junction bases with no gene match: 7. Germline lookup yields CDR1 SGHNT and CDR2 YYREEE (reference sequence). The CDR3 spells CASSLRQGAGYGYTF. The CDR3 region has the DNA TGTGCCAGCAGCCTCCGACAGGGGGCGGGCTATGGCTACACCTTC.

This rearrangement joins TRBV18 to TRBJ1-1; TRBD1 agrees at 7 bases. The CDR3 contains 14 residues. Germline CDR1 is KGHSH and CDR2 is LQKENI. V was pared by 2 bases and J by 1 base, with 1 base of the junction left unmatched. CDR3 bases: TGTGCCAGCTCACCAAAGGGGGCGAACACTGAAGCTTTCTTT. Translated: CASSPKGANTEAFF. The full variable domain, completed using reference TRBV18 and TRBJ1-1, is NAGVMQNPRHLVRRRGQEARLRCSPMKGHSHVYWYRQLPEEGLKFMVYLQKENIIDESGMPKERFSAEFPKEGPSILRIQQVVRGDSAAYFCASSPKGANTEAFFGQGTRLTVV.

In its sample, this clone is medium-sized. The genes are TRBV6-2 or TRBV6-3 and TRBJ1-5, with TRBD1 as a possible D gene (5 bases). In germline, CDR1 is MNHEY, CDR2 SVGEGT. The CDR3 loop spans 15 amino acids. V lost 6 bases to trimming and J lost 5 bases, with 17 bases between them. This chain's CDR3 is CASSPGAGWDQPQHF. CDR3 in DNA: TGTGCCAGCAGCCCCGGCGCAGGGTGGGATCAGCCCCAGCATTTT.

The rearrangement joins TRBV5-1 to TRBJ2-3, with TRBD2 matching over 9 bases. Germline CDR1 SGHRS, CDR2 YFSETQ. The CDR3 has 17 residues. The V and J ends lost 4 bases and 0 bases, in that order; junction bases with no gene match: 9. The CDR3 sequence is CASSPGTSLISTDTQYF. The CDR3 nucleotides are TGCGCCAGCAGCCCGGGGACTAGCCTAATTAGCACAGATACGCAGTATTTT. Variable domain in full (rest from reference TRBV5-1 and TRBJ2-3): KAGVTQTPRYLIKTRGQQVTLSCSPISGHRSVSWYQQTPGQGLQFLFEYFSETQRNKGNFPGRFSGRQFSNSRSEMNVSTLELGDSALYLCASSPGTSLISTDTQYFGPGTRLTVL.

The chain has TRBV4-2 and TRBJ2-1; a possible D gene is TRBD2 (5 bases). Germline-derived CDR1 and CDR2 are LGHNA and YNFKEQ. The CDR3 has 14 residues. The ends were cut back, 1 base at V and 6 bases at J, with 10 bases in the middle. The CDR3 loop is CASSQALAVNEQFF. In DNA, the CDR3 is TGTGCCAGCAGCCAAGCCCTAGCTGTCAATGAGCAGTTCTTC.

The chain carries TRBV19 and TRBJ1-2; TRBD1 is a possible D gene (5 bases). The germline gives CDR1 LNHDA, CDR2 SQIVND (reference sequence). Trimming took 6 bases from V and 4 from J, leaving 12 bases between them. The CDR3 sequence is 13 residues long. The CDR3: CASRWQGSYGYTF. In nucleotides, the CDR3 is TGTGCCAGTAGGTGGCAGGGAAGCTATGGCTACACCTTC.

The rearrangement links TRBV7-9 to TRBJ1-1; 10 positions agree with TRBD1. In germline, CDR1 is SEHNR, CDR2 FQNEAQ (reference sequence). CDR3 length equals 17 residues. The junction had 8 bases not matched to a gene; V was cut back by 3 bases and J by 1 base. CDR3 residues: CASSLGQGSFRNTEAFF. In DNA form, the CDR3 reads TGTGCCAGCAGCTTGGGACAGGGGTCTTTTCGGAACACTGAAGCTTTCTTT.

This clone appeared a few times. The rearrangement links TRBV5-5 to TRBJ1-6; the match to TRBD1 covers 7 bases. CDR1 and CDR2 from the germline V gene are SGHKS and YYEKEE (reference sequence). The CDR3 runs to 14 residues. V was pared by 3 bases and J by 8 bases, with 5 bases of the junction left unmatched. CDR3 in amino acids: CASSSGTAYSPLHF. The CDR3 DNA reads TGTGCCAGCAGCTCAGGGACAGCTTATTCACCCCTCCACTTT. Complete variable domain (other parts from reference TRBV5-5 and TRBJ1-6): DAGVTQSPTHLIKTRGQQVTLRCSPISGHKSVSWYQQVLGQGPQFIFQYYEKEERGRGNFPDRFSARQFPNYSSELNVNALLLGDSALYLCASSSGTAYSPLHFGNGTRLTVT.

The chain employs TRBV10-3 and TRBJ1-5; D not resolved. This CDR3 is built from 15 residues. V lost 5 bases and J lost 3, with 14 bases in between. Germline V gene lookup returns CDR1 ENHRY and CDR2 SYGVKD. CDR3 in DNA: TGTGCCATCAGTCCGGGAGATCCTTACAATCAGCCCCAGCATTTT. The encoded protein is CAISPGDPYNQPQHF.

This clone turned up a few times. J is TRBJ1-1 and V is TRBV6-5; 10 positions agree with TRBD1. Per the germline V gene, CDR1 is MNHEY and CDR2 is SVGAGI. Trimming at V came to 5 bases and at J to 3 bases, leaving 3 bases not matched to a gene. This CDR3 comprises 14 residues. The CDR3, as DNA: TGTGCCAGCAGTAGACAGGGGGCCGACACTGAAGCTTTCTTT. It is translated as CASSRQGADTEAFF.

The chain joins TRBV30 to TRBJ2-7; TRBD2 matches at 9 bases. V was pared by 3 bases and J by 5 bases, with 11 bases of the junction left unmatched. CDR3 length equals 15 residues. Germline CDR1 reads GTSNPN; CDR2 reads SVGIG (reference sequence). CDR3 in DNA: TGTGCCTGGAGGAGGGCTAGCGGGGTGATTGACGAGCAGTACTTC. Encoded protein: CAWRRASGVIDEQYF.

The chain combines TRBV10-2 with TRBJ2-1; 7 nucleotides align to TRBD1. Germline V lookup: CDR1 WSHSY, CDR2 SAAADI. This CDR3 is 15 amino acids long. The trim removed 2 bases at V and 7 bases at J, leaving 8 bases unmatched. CDR3 residues: CASSEEGGQWNEQFF. For the CDR3, the DNA is TGCGCCAGCAGTGAGGAAGGGGGCCAGTGGAATGAGCAGTTCTTC.

This clone was found a few times. V usage is TRBV30 and J usage is TRBJ1-2; perhaps TRBD1 as D (6 bases). This CDR3 has 14 amino acids. Trimming removed 0 bases at V and 8 bases at J, with 16 bases between. CDR1 and CDR2 (germline): GTSNPN, SVGIG (reference sequence). This CDR3 is CAWSVRIGGLGYTF. The DNA of the CDR3 is TGTGCCTGGAGTGTGCGTATAGGGGGATTGGGCTACACCTTC.

The V call is TRBV6-1, the J call TRBJ1-6, with TRBD1 matching 8 bases. V lost 1 base, J lost 8 bases, and 7 bases stayed unmatched. This CDR3 has 16 residues. Germline-derived CDR1 and CDR2 are MNHNS and SASEGT. The CDR3 loop reads CASSEEGGQAHSPLHF. Written as DNA, the CDR3 is TGTGCCAGCAGTGAAGAGGGGGGACAGGCGCATTCACCCCTCCACTTT.